A selection of T cell receptor beta chains follows, all from one sample in a study of CXCR3-negative and CXCR3-positive naive CD8 T cells. With the 5' RACE reads reprocessed, TCRdb shows one record per CDR3 protein and no DNA. This sample contains fewer than 80,000 distinct CDR3 sequences. Sequenced material: naive CXCR3- CD8+ T cells from blood. The receptors here all came from a human donor in good health. Some clones in this sample may be carry-over from other donors' samples. Both conserved end residues are part of each CDR3. The order of the fields is V gene, CDR3 length, J gene, CDR3 protein.

v_gene: TRBV29-1; len: 11; j_gene: TRBJ1-2; CDR3aa: CSVLGDYGYTF
v_gene: TRBV10-3; len: 16; j_gene: TRBJ2-7; CDR3aa: CAISASRDSLPYEQYF
v_gene: TRBV7-8; len: 18; j_gene: TRBJ1-4; CDR3aa: CASSSLEGQVVANEKLFF
v_gene: TRBV14; len: 14; j_gene: TRBJ2-3; CDR3aa: CASSGQGYTDTQYF
v_gene: TRBV4-1; len: 15; j_gene: TRBJ1-3; CDR3aa: CASSQDPGTGNTIYF
v_gene: TRBV29-1; len: 12; j_gene: TRBJ1-1; CDR3aa: CSVEAQNTEAFF
v_gene: TRBV27; len: 14; j_gene: TRBJ2-5; CDR3aa: CASSLAGAAGTQYF
v_gene: TRBV7-8; len: 17; j_gene: TRBJ2-7; CDR3aa: CASSSSRFRDTSYEQYF
v_gene: TRBV10-3; len: 14; j_gene: TRBJ1-1; CDR3aa: CAISDTDSITEAFF
v_gene: TRBV7-6; len: 14; j_gene: TRBJ2-7; CDR3aa: CASSLGAGPGEQYF
v_gene: TRBV29-1; len: 14; j_gene: TRBJ2-5; CDR3aa: CSATQRALQETQYF
v_gene: TRBV14; len: 16; j_gene: TRBJ1-4; CDR3aa: CASSQDRDRVYVKLFF
v_gene: TRBV7-9; len: 15; j_gene: TRBJ1-1; CDR3aa: CASSTQGALNTEAFF
v_gene: TRBV4-3; len: 15; j_gene: TRBJ2-7; CDR3aa: CASSQDSLDSYEQYF
v_gene: TRBV13; len: 17; j_gene: TRBJ1-2; CDR3aa: CASSLRDRPPSGYGYTF
v_gene: TRBV19; len: 12; j_gene: TRBJ2-3; CDR3aa: CASSIVADTQYF
v_gene: TRBV2; len: 15; j_gene: TRBJ2-2; CDR3aa: CASSPGTVNTGELFF
v_gene: TRBV29-1; len: 11; j_gene: TRBJ2-1; CDR3aa: CSVEWDNEQFF
v_gene: TRBV7-3; len: 15; j_gene: TRBJ2-1; CDR3aa: CASRPLGSSYNEQFF
v_gene: TRBV29-1; len: 13; j_gene: TRBJ2-7; CDR3aa: CSVEEGTNYEQYF
v_gene: TRBV7-3; len: 15; j_gene: TRBJ2-3; CDR3aa: CASSLGAATTDTQYF
v_gene: TRBV23-1; len: 17; j_gene: TRBJ2-2; CDR3aa: CASSQGDRGHNTGELFF
v_gene: TRBV7-7; len: 13; j_gene: TRBJ2-7; CDR3aa: CASSFEQNYEQYF
v_gene: TRBV29-1; len: 13; j_gene: TRBJ2-1; CDR3aa: CSVRLAGTPWQFF
v_gene: TRBV29-1; len: 11; j_gene: TRBJ2-5; CDR3aa: CSERSQETQYF
v_gene: TRBV5-1; len: 15; j_gene: TRBJ1-1; CDR3aa: CASSLDSDLNTEAFF
v_gene: TRBV20-1; len: 16; j_gene: TRBJ2-7; CDR3aa: CSARDYFGTATYEQYF
v_gene: TRBV7-6; len: 14; j_gene: TRBJ2-7; CDR3aa: CASSLATGGDEQYF
v_gene: TRBV6-2/TRBV6-3; len: 15; j_gene: TRBJ2-7; CDR3aa: CASSGPPELNYEQYF
v_gene: TRBV6-2/TRBV6-3; len: 13; j_gene: TRBJ2-1; CDR3aa: CASSYSNLNEQFF
v_gene: TRBV14; len: 14; j_gene: TRBJ2-1; CDR3aa: CASSQDWGRDEQFF
v_gene: TRBV7-9; len: 15; j_gene: TRBJ2-7; CDR3aa: CASSIPGTGSYEQYF
v_gene: TRBV12-3/TRBV12-4; len: 14; j_gene: TRBJ2-7; CDR3aa: CASLGLADSYEQYF